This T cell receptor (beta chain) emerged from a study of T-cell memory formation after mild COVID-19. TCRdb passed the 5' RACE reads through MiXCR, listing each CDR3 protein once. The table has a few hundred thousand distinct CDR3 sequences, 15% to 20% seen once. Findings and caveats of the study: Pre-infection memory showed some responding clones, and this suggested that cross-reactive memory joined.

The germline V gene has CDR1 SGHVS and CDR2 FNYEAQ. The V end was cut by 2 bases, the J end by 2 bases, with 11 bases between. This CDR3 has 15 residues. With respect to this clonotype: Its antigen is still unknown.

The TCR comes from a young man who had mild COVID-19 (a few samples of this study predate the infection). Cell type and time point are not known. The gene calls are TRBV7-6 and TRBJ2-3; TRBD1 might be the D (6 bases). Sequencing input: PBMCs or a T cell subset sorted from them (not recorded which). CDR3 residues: CASSLFRGHTDTQYF. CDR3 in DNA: TGTGCCAGCAGCTTATTCAGGGGACACACAGATACGCAGTATTTT. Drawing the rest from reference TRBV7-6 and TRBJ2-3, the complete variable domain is GAGVSQSPRYKVTKRGQDVALRCDPISGHVSLYWYRQALGQGPEFLTYFNYEAQQDKSGLPNDRFSAERPEGSISTLTIQRTEQRDSAMYRCASSLFRGHTDTQYFGPGTRLTVL.